Listed below are T cell receptor beta chains from one sample, sequenced in a study of T cells after yellow fever vaccination. One entry per CDR3 protein results from TCRdb running MiXCR on the 5' RACE reads. The sample shows 600,000 to 750,000 distinct CDR3 sequences, around an eighth of them seen only once. Sequences were derived from PBMCs, sampled on the day of the yellow fever booster vaccination. All receptors come from a man younger than 45 who received the YFV17D yellow fever vaccine. Each CDR3 is given with its conserved first and last residue. The order of the fields is D gene, V gene, J gene, clone size, CDR3 protein, CDR3 DNA. The D gene is left open where the match is weak. Size is stated for part of the rows, as once, few or many counts, or as a class when the clone is expanded.

.	TRBV5-1	TRBJ1-2	many	CASSRTDYGYTF	TGCGCCAGCAGCCGCACAGACTATGGCTACACCTTC
.	TRBV10-2	TRBJ2-7	few	CASSTAPYEQYF	TGCGCCAGCAGTACGGCACCCTACGAGCAGTACTTC
TRBD1	TRBV7-2	TRBJ2-1	.	CASSGDRGHEQFF	TGTGCCAGCAGCGGGGACAGGGGCCATGAGCAGTTCTTC
.	TRBV2	TRBJ2-2	many	CASRGDTGELFF	TGTGCCTCCAGGGGAGACACCGGGGAGCTGTTTTTT
.	TRBV9	TRBJ2-1	.	CASSVYRPGVSYNEQFF	TGTGCCAGCAGCGTATATCGGCCGGGAGTGAGCTACAATGAGCAGTTCTTC
.	TRBV9	TRBJ2-7	few	CASSPIGRGALYEQYF	TGTGCCAGCAGCCCGATTGGGAGGGGGGCGCTCTACGAGCAGTACTTC
TRBD2	TRBV4-1	TRBJ2-3	.	CASSQDHGSGDTQYF	TGCGCCAGCAGCCAAGATCATGGTAGCGGGGATACGCAGTATTTT
.	TRBV30	TRBJ2-7	few	CAWGYGGYEQYF	TGTGCCTGGGGTTACGGAGGCTACGAGCAGTACTTC
TRBD2	TRBV2	TRBJ2-1	few	CASKAGVYNEQFF	TGTGCCAGCAAGGCGGGAGTATACAATGAGCAGTTCTTC
TRBD2	TRBV18	TRBJ2-1	few	CASSLAGVTYNEQFF	TGTGCCAGCTCCTTAGCGGGAGTCACCTACAATGAGCAGTTCTTC
.	TRBV5-1	TRBJ2-1	.	CASSLALYSEQFF	TGCGCCAGCAGCTTGGCCTTGTATAGTGAGCAGTTCTTC
TRBD2	TRBV20-1	TRBJ2-1	.	CSAIGLAGNYNEQFF	TGCAGTGCTATCGGACTAGCGGGGAACTACAATGAGCAGTTCTTC
.	TRBV7-2	TRBJ2-5	few	CASTVNGLGGGTQYF	TGTGCCAGCACCGTAAACGGCCTAGGGGGTGGGACCCAGTACTTC
.	TRBV12-3/TRBV12-4	TRBJ2-3	.	CASSFPHLGDTQYF	TGTGCCAGCAGTTTCCCACACTTAGGCGATACGCAGTATTTT
.	TRBV24-1	TRBJ2-3	.	CATSDPDRGTQYF	TGTGCCACCAGTGATCCGGACCGGGGTACGCAGTATTTT
TRBD2	TRBV9	TRBJ2-1	.	CASSVVDGRGGEQFF	TGTGCCAGCAGCGTAGTGGACGGGAGGGGAGGTGAGCAGTTCTTC
.	TRBV12-3/TRBV12-4	TRBJ1-2	.	CASSRTGTGGYTF	TGTGCCAGCAGTCGGACTGGAACTGGTGGCTACACCTTC
.	TRBV7-2	TRBJ2-2	.	CASSWRGRNTGELFF	TGTGCCAGCAGCTGGCGCGGCCGGAACACCGGGGAGCTGTTTTTT
.	TRBV12-3/TRBV12-4	TRBJ2-1	few	CASSQPQLARYEQLFF	TGTGCCAGCAGTCAGCCACAGCTAGCGCGCTACGAGCAACTGTTCTTC
.	TRBV6-5	TRBJ1-1	.	CASSWGRKNTEAFF	TGTGCCAGCAGTTGGGGCCGTAAGAACACTGAAGCTTTCTTT
.	TRBV6-5	TRBJ1-6	once	CASSYSIRDSPLHF	TGTGCCAGCAGTTACTCGATCCGGGATTCACCCCTCCACTTT
TRBD2	TRBV12-3/TRBV12-4	TRBJ2-1	.	CASSLSVGLAGANEQFF	TGTGCCAGCAGTTTATCTGTCGGGCTAGCGGGGGCCAATGAGCAGTTCTTC
.	TRBV29-1	TRBJ1-2	few	CSVEQAGNYGYTF	TGCAGCGTTGAACAGGCAGGGAACTATGGCTACACCTTC
TRBD1	TRBV4-1	TRBJ2-1	.	CASSQGQGGRNNEQFF	TGCGCCAGCAGCCAAGGCCAAGGGGGCCGTAACAATGAGCAGTTCTTC
TRBD2	TRBV29-1	TRBJ2-1	few	CSVGLAEINEQFF	TGCAGCGTTGGCCTAGCGGAAATCAATGAGCAGTTCTTC
.	TRBV7-2	TRBJ1-5	.	CASSLNDLNQPQHF	TGTGCCAGCAGCCTTAACGATCTAAATCAGCCCCAGCATTTT
.	TRBV20-1	TRBJ2-1	few	CSAGKLYNEQFF	TGCAGTGCGGGGAAGCTTTACAATGAGCAGTTCTTC
.	TRBV20-1	TRBJ2-3	.	CSGKSLTDTQYF	TGCAGTGGGAAGTCACTCACAGATACGCAGTATTTT
TRBD2	TRBV6-2/TRBV6-3	TRBJ2-1	few	CASSYSGTSGRLEFF	TGTGCCAGCAGTTACTCCGGGACTAGCGGGAGGTTGGAGTTCTTC
.	TRBV6-5	TRBJ1-4	few	CASSYSTVVQEKLFF	TGTGCCAGCAGTTACTCGACCGTTGTCCAAGAAAAACTGTTTTTT
.	TRBV20-1	TRBJ2-1	.	CSASDFLKYNEQFF	TGCAGTGCTAGTGATTTTCTTAAGTACAATGAGCAGTTCTTC
TRBD2	TRBV24-1	TRBJ2-3	few	CATSAGAGGYTDTQYF	TGTGCCACCAGTGCTGGGGCGGGAGGCTACACAGATACGCAGTATTTT
.	TRBV10-3	TRBJ2-3	.	CAIKRTAGTDTQYF	TGTGCCATCAAGAGGACGGCAGGCACAGATACGCAGTATTTT
TRBD2	TRBV18	TRBJ2-4	few	CASSPPLGGAKNIQYF	TGTGCCAGCTCACCACCTCTCGGGGGGGCCAAAAACATTCAGTACTTC
.	TRBV20-1	TRBJ2-1	.	CSAIRDIGYNEQFF	TGCAGTGCCATCCGGGACATCGGCTACAATGAGCAGTTCTTC
TRBD2	TRBV7-6	TRBJ2-3	many	CASSLSGLARDTQYF	TGTGCCAGCAGCTTATCGGGACTAGCGAGAGATACGCAGTATTTT
.	TRBV7-8	TRBJ2-7	few	CASSPKGRDYSLYEQYF	TGTGCCAGCAGCCCCAAAGGTCGAGACTATAGTCTCTACGAGCAGTACTTC
TRBD1	TRBV4-2	TRBJ2-7	.	CASSQVAPGRGQYEQYF	TGTGCCAGCAGCCAAGTTGCTCCTGGTAGGGGGCAATACGAGCAGTACTTC
TRBD1	TRBV24-1	TRBJ2-7	many	CATSQPGQGTEQYF	TGTGCCACCAGCCAACCGGGACAGGGGACCGAGCAGTACTTC
TRBD2	TRBV20-1	TRBJ2-2	.	CIARATSGRFGELFF	TGCATTGCTAGAGCGACTAGCGGGAGATTCGGGGAGCTGTTTTTT
.	TRBV7-2	TRBJ2-3	.	CASSHPARAQYF	TGTGCCAGCAGCCACCCCGCGCGCGCCCAGTATTTT
TRBD1	TRBV24-1	TRBJ1-1	.	CATSGTGGPTEAFF	TGTGCCACCAGTGGGACAGGGGGCCCGACTGAAGCTTTCTTT
.	TRBV4-3	TRBJ2-1	.	CASSQDVSVVQFF	TGCGCCAGCAGCCAAGATGTGTCGGTGGTGCAGTTCTTC
.	TRBV12-3/TRBV12-4	TRBJ2-3	few	CASKVSPSTDTQYF	TGTGCCAGCAAGGTCTCGCCTAGCACAGATACGCAGTATTTT
TRBD2	TRBV7-2	TRBJ2-1	.	CASSFPAGTYNEQFF	TGTGCCAGCAGCTTTCCAGCGGGAACCTACAATGAGCAGTTCTTC
.	TRBV7-8	TRBJ1-5	few	CASSPGPIAGNQPQHF	TGTGCCAGCAGCCCCGGGCCGATTGCGGGCAATCAGCCCCAGCATTTT
.	TRBV10-3	TRBJ2-2	few	CAISESTGAGELFF	TGTGCCATCAGTGAGTCGACGGGAGCCGGGGAGCTGTTTTTT
TRBD1	TRBV18	TRBJ2-7	.	CASSQGQVYEQYF	TGTGCCAGCTCACAAGGACAGGTATACGAGCAGTACTTC
.	TRBV11-2	TRBJ2-7	few	CASSAAQGAYEQYF	TGTGCCAGCAGCGCAGCGCAGGGAGCCTACGAGCAGTACTTC
.	TRBV7-2	TRBJ2-3	many	CASSRVGRATDTQYF	TGTGCCAGCAGCCGGGTAGGACGGGCCACAGATACGCAGTATTTT
.	TRBV7-2	TRBJ2-2	few	CASSSYTNTGELFF	TGTGCCAGCAGCTCATATACGAACACCGGGGAGCTGTTTTTT
TRBD1	TRBV9	TRBJ1-5	many	CASSVSGGSGQPQHF	TGTGCCAGCAGCGTCTCAGGGGGCTCAGGTCAGCCCCAGCATTTT
.	TRBV18	TRBJ2-5	many	CASSPGGSVGETQYF	TGTGCCAGCTCACCAGGCGGGTCCGTGGGGGAGACCCAGTACTTC
.	TRBV7-2	TRBJ2-7	few	CASSLQQRNEQYF	TGTGCCAGCAGCTTACAACAGCGCAACGAGCAGTACTTC
TRBD1	TRBV5-1	TRBJ2-2	.	CASSSGQVLGTGELFF	TGCGCCAGCAGCTCAGGACAGGTGCTGGGCACCGGGGAGCTGTTTTTT
.	TRBV5-4	TRBJ1-1	.	CASSLKGGSTEAFF	TGTGCCAGCAGCTTAAAGGGGGGGTCCACTGAAGCTTTCTTT
TRBD1	TRBV20-1	TRBJ2-7	few	CSATASTGSKPYEQYF	TGCAGTGCTACAGCCTCGACAGGGAGCAAACCCTACGAGCAGTACTTC
.	TRBV20-1	TRBJ2-3	few	CSARDLGENTDTQYF	TGCAGTGCTAGAGATTTAGGGGAAAACACAGATACGCAGTATTTT
TRBD1	TRBV5-1	TRBJ1-2	many	CASSLGQGDFGTF	TGCGCCAGCAGCTTAGGACAGGGCGACTTCGGGACCTTC